Listed below are T cell receptor beta chains from one sample, sequenced in a study of blood T cell repertoires in COVID-19. Only in-frame clones appear in the TCRdb table, and some are missing; sequencing was by immunoSEQ multiplex PCR. The sample includes 360,000 or so clones, about nine tenths of them seen just once. Sequencing used PBMCs or T cells enriched from blood (not recorded which). These receptors all stem from a woman aged 25 to 45 who had been exposed to COVID-19. CDR3s include the opening cysteine and the closing phenylalanine or tryptophan. Fields, in order: D gene, clone size, V gene, J gene, CDR3 protein, CDR3 DNA. A D gene is named only where the DNA matches it firmly. Clone size is shown for a subset of rows, as once, few, many or a class of expanded clone.

TRBD1	.	TRBV28	TRBJ1-5	CASSPRTGKHQPQHF	TGTGCCAGCAGTCCGCGGACAGGGAAGCATCAGCCCCAGCATTTT
.	.	TRBV2	TRBJ1-4	CASTYRDSNEKLFF	TGTGCCAGCACTTACCGGGACTCCAATGAAAAACTGTTTTTT
.	.	TRBV4-2	TRBJ1-1	CASSQGQGLNTEAFF	TGTGCCAGCAGCCAGGGTCAGGGTCTGAACACTGAAGCTTTCTTT
TRBD2	.	TRBV9	TRBJ2-5	CASSTGGAETQYF	TGTGCCAGCAGCACCGGGGGGGCAGAGACCCAGTACTTC
TRBD2	.	TRBV30	TRBJ2-1	CAWSVMVAGYNEQFF	TGTGCCTGGAGTGTAATGGTAGCGGGATACAATGAGCAGTTCTTC
.	few	TRBV6-6	TRBJ1-3	CASRQSPGEVTIYF	TGTGCCAGCAGGCAGTCGCCGGGGGAAGTCACCATATATTTT
TRBD1	.	TRBV11-2	TRBJ2-1	CASSSDRANEQFF	TGTGCCAGCAGCTCGGACAGGGCTAATGAGCAGTTCTTC
TRBD2	.	TRBV9	TRBJ2-6	CASSVGLLGLAGNSGANVLTF	TGTGCCAGCAGCGTAGGACTCTTGGGACTAGCGGGGAACTCTGGGGCCAACGTCCTGACTTTC
TRBD1	once	TRBV7-9	TRBJ1-3	CASSLGQGNTIYF	TGTGCCAGCAGCCTGGGACAGGGAAACACCATATATTTT
.	.	TRBV7-9	TRBJ2-5	CASSLRGQQETQYF	TGTGCCAGCAGCTTAAGGGGCCAGCAAGAGACCCAGTACTTC
.	.	TRBV6-4	TRBJ2-1	CASSREPTYNEQFF	TGTGCCAGCAGTCGGGAGCCTACCTACAATGAGCAGTTCTTC
TRBD1	few	TRBV5-6	TRBJ1-4	CASSYGGQGGEKLFF	TGTGCCAGCAGCTATGGGGGACAGGGCGGAGAAAAACTGTTTTTT
TRBD2	.	TRBV19	TRBJ2-7	CASSIRPGLADYEQYF	TGTGCCAGTAGTATACGGCCGGGACTAGCGGACTACGAGCAGTACTTC
TRBD2	.	TRBV24-1	TRBJ2-2	CATSDLSGLAGVSGELFF	TGTGCCACCAGTGATTTGTCCGGACTAGCGGGAGTCTCCGGGGAGCTGTTTTTT
.	.	TRBV19	TRBJ1-2	CASNGLTLLDGYTF	TGTGCCAGTAACGGACTGACGCTGCTGGATGGCTACACCTTC
TRBD2	.	TRBV9	TRBJ2-1	CASSASAGVSNEQFF	TGTGCCAGCAGCGCTTCAGCGGGAGTGAGCAATGAGCAGTTCTTC
TRBD2	.	TRBV28	TRBJ2-7	CAIQNHAAGEDEQYF	TGTGCCATTCAGAACCACGCCGCGGGAGAGGACGAGCAGTACTTC
TRBD2	once	TRBV5-6	TRBJ2-2	CASTYRTSGNTGELFF	TGTGCCAGCACCTACCGGACTAGCGGAAACACCGGGGAGCTGTTTTTT
.	once	TRBV18	TRBJ2-1	CASSPRQNNEQFF	TGTGCCAGCTCACCACGGCAGAACAATGAGCAGTTCTTC
TRBD1	.	TRBV10-1	TRBJ2-7	CASSPTGTGFVEQYF	TGCGCCAGCAGCCCCACGGGGACAGGGTTCGTCGAGCAGTACTTC
.	.	TRBV5-1	TRBJ1-4	CASSPSVLATNEKLFF	TGCGCCAGCAGCCCCTCGGTACTTGCAACTAATGAAAAACTGTTTTTT
.	.	TRBV9	TRBJ2-3	CASSAQSWGVPGDTQYF	TGTGCCAGCAGCGCCCAGTCGTGGGGGGTCCCTGGAGATACGCAGTATTTT
TRBD2	.	TRBV5-1	TRBJ2-1	CASSLALAGEGNEQFF	TGCGCCAGCAGCTTGGCTTTAGCGGGAGAGGGCAATGAGCAGTTCTTC
.	.	TRBV21-1	TRBJ1-4	CASSKGGERYEKLFF	TGTGCCAGCAGCAAAGGGGGGGAAAGATATGAAAAACTGTTTTTT
.	.	TRBV28	TRBJ1-2	CASSVGAVANYGYTF	TGTGCCAGCAGCGTGGGGGCAGTAGCTAACTATGGCTACACCTTC
TRBD1	.	TRBV7-2	TRBJ1-5	CASSLDTGGGQPQHF	TGTGCCAGCAGCTTAGACACAGGGGGCGGGCAGCCCCAGCATTTT
.	once	TRBV24-1	TRBJ1-4	CATSDSNSFNEKLFF	TGTGCCACCAGTGATTCTAATTCGTTTAATGAAAAACTGTTTTTT
TRBD2	.	TRBV5-1	TRBJ2-1	CASGPGGQGGRGEQFF	TGCGCCAGCGGTCCGGGAGGGCAAGGTGGGCGTGGTGAGCAGTTCTTC
TRBD1	.	TRBV11-2	TRBJ2-3	CASSLRTGGTDTQYF	TGTGCCAGCAGCCTAAGGACAGGGGGCACAGATACGCAGTATTTT
.	once	TRBV7-3	TRBJ2-1	CASSLRGQGLSNEQFF	TGTGCCAGCAGCTTAAGAGGTCAGGGGCTATCCAATGAGCAGTTCTTC
.	.	TRBV28	TRBJ2-6	CASSLLGVTSGANVLTF	TGTGCCAGCAGTTTATTAGGGGTAACCTCTGGGGCCAACGTCCTGACTTTC
.	.	TRBV18	TRBJ1-2	CASSHQPPGSEGYTF	TGTGCCAGCTCACATCAACCCCCCGGGTCGGAAGGCTACACCTTC
TRBD2	.	TRBV11-3	TRBJ2-2	CASSPRTSNTGELFF	TGTGCCAGCAGCCCCCGGACTAGTAACACCGGGGAGCTGTTTTTT
.	.	TRBV5-5	TRBJ2-3	CASSLGQGSVGTQYF	TGTGCCAGCAGCTTGGGGCAGGGAAGTGTCGGTACGCAGTATTTT
TRBD1	.	TRBV6-1	TRBJ1-5	CASSGSLTGGNQPQHF	TGTGCCAGCAGTGGAAGTCTGACAGGGGGCAATCAGCCCCAGCATTTT
TRBD2	.	TRBV11-2	TRBJ2-5	CASSRVTSEETQYF	TGTGCCAGCAGCCGGGTGACTAGCGAAGAGACCCAGTACTTC
TRBD1	.	TRBV5-1	TRBJ2-2	CASSLVPGGTGELFF	TGCGCCAGCAGCTTGGTTCCAGGGGGCACCGGGGAGCTGTTTTTT
TRBD1	.	TRBV3-1/TRBV3-2	TRBJ1-1	CASSQRTGANTEAFF	TGTGCCAGCAGCCAACGGACAGGGGCGAACACTGAAGCTTTCTTT
.	.	TRBV12-1	TRBJ2-3	CASSESGSTDTQYF	TGTGCCAGCAGCGAAAGCGGGAGCACAGATACGCAGTATTTT
.	.	TRBV3-1/TRBV3-2	TRBJ1-1	CASSQGNKGGRGAFF	TGTGCCAGCAGCCAAGGAAATAAAGGAGGCAGGGGAGCTTTCTTT
.	few	TRBV27	TRBJ2-7	CASSPKLNDWSSYEQYF	TGTGCCAGCAGTCCGAAATTAAACGACTGGAGCTCCTACGAGCAGTACTTC
.	.	TRBV11-1	TRBJ2-3	CASSSIRDGTQYF	TGTGCCAGCAGTTCCATTCGGGATGGTACGCAGTATTTT
.	.	TRBV19	TRBJ1-1	CASSGRSGTEAFF	TGTGCCAGTAGTGGCAGGTCAGGGACTGAAGCTTTCTTT
TRBD1	.	TRBV7-3	TRBJ2-2	CASSMGQSGTGELFF	TGTGCCAGCAGCATGGGACAGTCGGGGACCGGGGAGCTGTTTTTT
TRBD2	.	TRBV9	TRBJ2-3	CASSVGSGSVNTQYF	TGTGCCAGCAGCGTAGGTAGCGGGAGTGTTAATACGCAGTATTTT
.	.	TRBV6-5	TRBJ1-6	CASSYPMGGSLHF	TGTGCCAGCAGTTACCCCATGGGGGGGTCCCTCCACTTT
TRBD1	few	TRBV9	TRBJ1-1	CASSVEGSRGTTEAFF	TGTGCCAGCAGCGTAGAAGGGTCCAGGGGGACCACTGAAGCTTTCTTT
.	.	TRBV19	TRBJ2-3	CASSMWGRRGDTQYF	TGTGCCAGTAGTATGTGGGGACGGCGGGGAGATACGCAGTATTTT
.	.	TRBV7-2	TRBJ1-2	CASSLVYGDYYGYTF	TGTGCCAGCAGCTTAGTATACGGGGACTACTATGGCTACACCTTC
.	.	TRBV18	TRBJ1-1	CASSPPGEAPGWYTEAFF	TGTGCCAGCTCACCACCGGGTGAGGCTCCGGGGTGGTACACTGAAGCTTTCTTT